This entry lists 24 T cell receptor beta chains sequenced from one sample in a study of T-cell reconstitution after alpha-beta-depleted transplantation in children. Unique molecular identifiers were incorporated during preparation of the TCRbeta library. TCRdb used MiXCR to reprocess the PCR reads, holding one entry per CDR3 protein. The table shows 300,000 or so distinct CDR3 sequences, with about 10% occurring only once. This material consisted of PBMCs from the stem cell graft donor, taken from the stem cell graft. The receptors shown here come from a human donor who donated a stem cell graft to a child with SCID.

The chain couples TRBV27 to TRBJ1-2, with TRBD1 matching over 7 bases. The germline CDR1 and CDR2 sequences are MNHEY and SMNVEV (reference sequence). The CDR3 is 15 residues long. With V trimmed by 3 bases and J by 4 bases, 8 bases remained unmatched. The CDR3 sequence: CASSLGLGGVYGYTF. In nucleotides, the CDR3 is TGTGCCAGCAGTTTGGGTCTAGGGGGCGTCTATGGCTACACCTTC.

This clonotype has more than one count but fewer than ten. The rearrangement links TRBV20-1 to TRBJ1-3; 8 positions agree with TRBD1. The trim removed 0 bases at V and 3 bases at J, leaving 13 bases unmatched. Germline CDR1 DFQATT, CDR2 SNEGSKA (reference sequence). The CDR3 has 18 amino acids. The CDR3 loop reads CSARDDLGQGARGNTIYF. CDR3 DNA: TGCAGTGCTAGAGATGATCTAGGGCAGGGGGCGCGTGGAAACACCATATATTTT.

This clonotype was observed at least ten times. The chain is built from TRBV27 and TRBJ2-7, with D unresolved. The CDR3 runs to 13 residues. Per the germline V gene, CDR1 is MNHEY and CDR2 is SMNVEV (reference sequence). V lost 2 bases and J lost 2, with 7 bases in between. As DNA, the CDR3 is TGTGCCAGCAGTTTAGGGGTTCCCTACGAGCAGTACTTC. Amino acids: CASSLGVPYEQYF.

A few counts support this clonotype. V is TRBV27 and J is TRBJ2-1, with unresolved D. The CDR3 runs to 11 residues. The germline V gene encodes CDR1 MNHEY and CDR2 SMNVEV (reference sequence). Trimming cost V 10 bases and J 7 bases, with 11 bases left between them. DNA of the CDR3: TGTGCCACCCTCGTGGGGAATGAGCAGTTCTTC. Amino acid sequence: CATLVGNEQFF.

This clonotype was seen many times. The chain is built from TRBV24-1 and TRBJ2-1; no definite D call. V was pared by 4 bases and J by 3 bases, with 18 bases between. Per germline, CDR1 KGHDR and CDR2 SFDVKD. There are 17 residues in the CDR3. This chain's CDR3 is CATSEYLDFRIYNEQFF. CDR3 bases: TGTGCCACCAGTGAATATCTAGACTTCCGGATCTACAATGAGCAGTTCTTC.

V and J are TRBV3-1 and TRBJ2-5; TRBD1 is a possible D gene (5 bases). This CDR3 has 14 amino acids. From germline, CDR1 is LGHDT and CDR2 YNNKEL (reference sequence). V shed 4 bases and J shed 4 bases, with 13 bases lying between them. In DNA form, the CDR3 reads TGTGCCAGCAGCCGGACACTGTCCTTAGAGACCCAGTACTTC. This encodes CASSRTLSLETQYF.

The chain uses TRBV25-1 and TRBJ2-7; maybe TRBD1 (6 bases). The V gene lost 5 bases and the J gene lost 5 bases, with 19 bases spanning the gap. The CDR3 has 15 residues. CDR1 MGHDK and CDR2 SYGVNS come from the germline V gene. CDR3 coding DNA: TGTGCCAGCAGTCAAGAACAGGGAAAGAGGGACGAGCAGTACTTC. It encodes CASSQEQGKRDEQYF.

The sample holds one count of this clonotype. V gene TRBV20-1 combines with J gene TRBJ2-4; tentatively, D is TRBD2 (6 bases). V lost 8 bases, J lost 6 bases, and 17 bases lay in between. Germline V lookup: CDR1 DFQATT, CDR2 SNEGSKA (reference sequence). The CDR3 spans 13 residues. In DNA form, the CDR3 reads TGCAGTCCCAGTTCCTTTAGCGGAAACATTCAGTACTTC. Protein product: CSPSSFSGNIQYF.

This clonotype has just a few counts. The rearrangement uses TRBV5-1 and TRBJ2-5, with a weak D call TRBD1 (6 bases). The CDR3 loop spans 15 amino acids. V was trimmed by 0 bases and J by 2 bases, leaving 11 bases between them. The V gene's germline CDR1 is SGHRS and CDR2 YFSETQ. The CDR3 spells CASSLARGIQETQYF. CDR3 coding DNA: TGCGCCAGCAGCTTGGCCAGGGGTATACAAGAGACCCAGTACTTC.

V is TRBV12-3 or TRBV12-4 and J is TRBJ1-5; D unresolved. The CDR3 totals 16 residues. The germline V and J ends were trimmed by 6 bases and 0 bases, with 15 bases remaining between them. The DNA for the CDR3 is TGTGCCAGCAGCCTCGAACTGGGAGATAGCAATCAGCCCCAGCATTTT. Translated: CASSLELGDSNQPQHF.

The chain is built from TRBV5-1 and TRBJ2-1, with D perhaps TRBD2 (7 bases). Germline values: CDR1 SGHRS, CDR2 YFSETQ. The CDR3 sequence is 12 residues long. V lost 5 bases and J 13 bases, leaving 16 bases between the germline ends. The DNA of the CDR3 is TGCGCCAGCAGTATTGGACGGGGGGCCCAGTTCTTC. This gives the protein CASSIGRGAQFF.

This clonotype was found many times. The chain has TRBV6-5 and TRBJ1-3; D not certain. The CDR3 length is 16 residues. Germline V gene sequence: CDR1 MNHEY, CDR2 SVGAGI. Trimming pared 0 bases from V and 3 bases from J, leaving 12 bases between. Here the CDR3 reads CASSYSKSGDGNTIYF. The DNA of the CDR3 is TGTGCCAGCAGTTACTCGAAATCCGGGGATGGAAACACCATATATTTT.

The chain links TRBV15 to TRBJ2-1; 7 bases map to TRBD1. J was trimmed by 1 base and V by 5 bases; bases with no gene match: 8. The germline V gene has CDR1 LNHNV and CDR2 YYDKDF (reference sequence). The CDR3 length is 16 residues. The CDR3 DNA follows: TGTGCCACCAGCGAGGACAGGCATGAATCCTACAATGAGCAGTTCTTC. This sequence encodes CATSEDRHESYNEQFF.

The sample holds a few counts of this clonotype. The V and J genes are TRBV7-9 and TRBJ2-7; the D call may be TRBD1 or TRBD2 (6 bases each). This CDR3 is built from 11 residues. Per germline, CDR1 SEHNR and CDR2 FQNEAQ (reference sequence). Trimming left V 10 bases short and J 5 bases short, with 12 bases between. This CDR3 is CATKGGHEQYF. The DNA of the CDR3 is TGTGCCACTAAGGGGGGCCACGAGCAGTACTTC.

This clonotype was detected ten times or more. The CDR3 loop is CASSSPTGGVEKLFF. The CDR3 DNA follows: TGTGCCAGCAGTTCCCCGACAGGGGGGGTCGAAAAACTGTTTTTT. The chain carries TRBV5-6 and TRBJ1-4; 9 bases map to TRBD1. J lost 8 bases, V lost 5 bases, and 10 bases had no gene match. This CDR3 spans 15 amino acids. Germline V gene data show CDR1 as SGHDT and CDR2 as YYEEEE.

This clonotype was seen a handful of times. The chain couples TRBV19 to TRBJ1-3, with TRBD1 identical over 7 bases. The CDR3 loop spans 13 amino acids. Per germline, CDR1 LNHDA and CDR2 SQIVND (reference sequence). V gave up 9 bases and J gave up 2 bases; unmatched junction bases: 4. CDR3 residues: CASEGQTGNTIYF. The CDR3 DNA reads as TGTGCCAGCGAGGGACAGACTGGAAACACCATATATTTT.

The table lists this clonotype with a few counts. V usage is TRBV5-1 and J usage is TRBJ2-2; TRBD2 agrees at 12 bases. The CDR3 loop spans 16 amino acids. The ends lost 9 bases at V and 0 bases at J; junction bases unmatched: 6. CDR1 is SGHRS, CDR2 YFSETQ, per germline. The CDR3 region is CATRTSGVPNTGELFF. The CDR3 region has the DNA TGCGCCACCCGGACTAGCGGGGTCCCGAACACCGGGGAGCTGTTTTTT.

There are many counts of this clonotype. This chain uses TRBV12-3 or TRBV12-4 with TRBJ2-3; D perhaps matches TRBD1 (6 bases). The V and J ends lost 7 bases and 3 bases respectively, with 14 bases between them. This CDR3 is built from 14 residues. CDR3 nucleotide sequence: TGTGCCAGCAAGAACAGGGTTGGTACAGATACGCAGTATTTT. Amino acids: CASKNRVGTDTQYF.

This chain's CDR3 is CSAAETAYEQYF. The CDR3 DNA reads TGCAGTGCAGCAGAGACAGCCTACGAGCAGTACTTC. The rearrangement links TRBV20-1 to TRBJ2-7, with a possible D match to TRBD1 (5 bases). V was clipped by 6 bases and J by 2 bases, with 11 bases between them. The CDR3 consists of 12 residues. Germline loops: CDR1 DFQATT, CDR2 SNEGSKA (reference sequence).

This clonotype occurred a few times. The genes are TRBV4-1 and TRBJ2-3, with TRBD2 matching over 7 bases. CDR1 and CDR2 (germline): MGHRA, YSYEKL. V gave up 1 base and J gave up 0 bases; unmatched junction bases: 4. The CDR3 spans 16 residues. The chain's CDR3 is CASSQGGGSSTDTQYF. The CDR3 DNA follows: TGCGCCAGCAGCCAAGGGGGGGGGAGTAGCACAGATACGCAGTATTTT.

The genes are TRBV5-6 and TRBJ1-5, with D possibly being TRBD1 (6 bases). The CDR3 extends over 14 amino acids. V was shortened by 5 bases and J by 4 bases, with 13 bases between the two germline ends. Germline V gene sequence: CDR1 SGHDT, CDR2 YYEEEE. The CDR3 nucleotides are TGTGCCAGCAGTTCAGGGGAGAGTAATCAGCCCCAGCATTTT. Translating gives CASSSGESNQPQHF.

The chain uses TRBV7-2 and TRBJ1-6; D perhaps matches TRBD1 (6 bases). The CDR3 sequence is 16 residues long. V lost 2 bases and J 6 bases, leaving 14 bases between the germline ends. Germline V gives CDR1 SGHTA, CDR2 FQGNSA. The CDR3 bases are TGTGCCAGCAGCTTAAGGGGTGGACAGCTTAATTCACCCCTCCACTTT. This gives the protein CASSLRGGQLNSPLHF.

This sequence joins TRBV11-3 and TRBJ2-1, with 7 bases aligning to TRBD2. Germline trimming cut 3 bases from V and 2 bases from J; bases unmatched to any gene: 4. Germline V gene sequence: CDR1 SGHNT, CDR2 YENEEA. This CDR3 spans 15 amino acids. The CDR3, as DNA: TGTGCCAGCAGCTTGTGGGGGGGGGCCTACAATGAGCAGTTCTTC. It specifies CASSLWGGAYNEQFF.

This clonotype was recorded at least ten times. J is TRBJ2-7 and V is TRBV10-3, with TRBD1 as a possible D gene (5 bases). The length of the CDR3 is 12 residues. Germline-derived CDR1 and CDR2 are ENHRY and SYGVKD. The germline V and J ends were trimmed by 7 bases and 3 bases, with 10 bases remaining between them. In DNA, the CDR3 is TGTGCCATCACTGACAGTAGCTACGAGCAGTACTTC. It yields the protein CAITDSSYEQYF.